The 27 T cell receptor beta chains given below trace back to one sample, sequenced in a study of blood T cell repertoires in COVID-19. Using immunoSEQ multiplex PCR, the repertoire was profiled, and TCRdb retains in-frame clones only, with some absent. Of roughly 200,000 clones in the sample, about nine tenths were seen once. The specimen was PBMCs or T cells enriched from blood (not recorded which). These receptors originate from a woman in her 30s with acute COVID-19.

The CDR3 DNA follows: TGTGCCAGCAGCCCCCCGCCAGGGGGCTACACCGGGGAGCTGTTTTTT. Translating it yields CASSPPPGGYTGELFF. The gene calls are TRBV5-4 and TRBJ2-2; TRBD1 matches at 8 bases. Germline assignment: CDR1 SGHNT and CDR2 YYREEE (reference sequence). The CDR3 is 16 amino acids. J gave up 3 bases and V 4 bases, and 8 bases lay outside the gene matches.

CDR3 nucleotide sequence: TGCGCCAGCAGCTCCAGGGACGAGCAGTACTTC. Translation gives CASSSRDEQYF. The chain is built from TRBV5-1 and TRBJ2-7, with a weak D call TRBD1 (5 bases). Germline CDR1 is SGHRS and CDR2 is YFSETQ. V lost 3 bases and J lost 5, with 6 bases in between. This CDR3 has 11 amino acids.

The genes are TRBV19 and TRBJ1-2, with D unclear. The V and J ends lost 3 bases and 8 bases respectively, with 13 bases between them. Looked up from germline, CDR1 is LNHDA and CDR2 is SQIVND (reference sequence). This CDR3 spans 13 amino acids. CDR3 DNA: TGTGCCAGTAGTATCCCGGGTCCTCAAGGCTACACCTTC. It yields the protein CASSIPGPQGYTF.

This chain joins TRBV9 and TRBJ1-4; no clear D. Trimming stripped 0 bases from V and 0 bases from J, with 12 bases between. CDR3 length: 17 residues. Germline CDR1 and CDR2: SGDLS and YYNGEE. The CDR3 sequence: CASSVGSGRATNEKLFF. The CDR3 nucleotides are TGTGCCAGCAGCGTAGGCTCCGGTAGAGCAACTAATGAAAAACTGTTTTTT.

This clone was observed a handful of times. The chain uses TRBV6-5 and TRBJ1-1; no clear D. V was pared by 2 bases and J by 0 bases, with 13 bases between. The CDR3 is 16 residues long. The V gene's germline CDR1 is MNHEY and CDR2 SVGAGI. CDR3 in amino acids: CASSYIPDFMNTEAFF. The CDR3 nucleotides read TGTGCCAGCAGTTACATTCCAGATTTTATGAACACTGAAGCTTTCTTT.

This sequence joins TRBV10-3 and TRBJ2-3; tentatively, D is TRBD1 (6 bases). The CDR3 runs to 14 residues. Germline assignment: CDR1 ENHRY and CDR2 SYGVKD. V was clipped by 3 bases and J by 4 bases, with 11 bases between them. The CDR3 DNA reads as TGTGCCATCAGTGAAACTAGGGGGTCAGATACGCAGTATTTT. It codes for CAISETRGSDTQYF.

The V call is TRBV7-9, the J call TRBJ1-1, with D possibly being TRBD1 (5 bases). Germline-derived CDR1 and CDR2 are SEHNR and FQNEAQ (reference sequence). This CDR3 is 13 amino acids long. V was trimmed by 1 base and J by 4 bases, leaving 7 bases between them. The CDR3 sequence: CASSLGGVTEAFF. DNA of the CDR3: TGTGCCAGCAGCTTAGGGGGGGTCACTGAAGCTTTCTTT.

This clone showed up just a few times. The rearrangement links TRBV18 to TRBJ2-4; 7 bases are shared with TRBD1. The germline CDR1 and CDR2 sequences are KGHSH and LQKENI. With 6 bases clipped from V and 2 bases from J, the junction kept 10 bases outside the gene matches. The CDR3 sequence is 16 residues long. As DNA, the CDR3 is TGTGCCAGCTCTCACGACAGGGTTGGGCCCAAAAACATTCAGTACTTC. Translation gives CASSHDRVGPKNIQYF.

In its sample, this clone was seen once. The J gene is TRBJ1-1, the V gene TRBV7-9; 7 bases map to TRBD1. Germline trimming cut 8 bases from V and 3 bases from J; bases unmatched to any gene: 6. The CDR3 is made up of 13 amino acids. Germline V gene sequence: CDR1 SEHNR, CDR2 FQNEAQ (reference sequence). CDR3 bases: TGTGCCAGCGGGGACAGATCGTACACTGAAGCTTTCTTT. Its translation is CASGDRSYTEAFF.

The chain employs TRBV5-5 and TRBJ2-7; D perhaps matches TRBD1 (5 bases). CDR1 SGHKS and CDR2 YYEKEE come from the germline V gene (reference sequence). With 1 base removed from V and 0 bases from J, the gap between germline ends came to 8 bases. This CDR3 comprises 14 residues. The CDR3 nucleotides are TGTGCCAGCAGCTTGTACGACAGCTCCTACGAGCAGTACTTC. Translation gives CASSLYDSSYEQYF. The entire variable domain, with the rest obtained from reference TRBV5-5 and TRBJ2-7, is as follows: DAGVTQSPTHLIKTRGQQVTLRCSPISGHKSVSWYQQVLGQGPQFIFQYYEKEERGRGNFPDRFSARQFPNYSSELNVNALLLGDSALYLCASSLYDSSYEQYFGPGTRLTVT.

This clone was counted a single time. The CDR3 DNA reads TGTGCCAGCAGTTTAGTCGGGGGGGACAATGAGCAGTTCTTC. This sequence encodes CASSLVGGDNEQFF. The genes are TRBV28 and TRBJ2-1, with 8 bases fitting TRBD2. The CDR3 is 14 residues long. Germline assignment: CDR1 MDHEN and CDR2 SYDVKM. V dropped 2 bases and J dropped 5; count of bases not matched to a gene: 2.

This chain's CDR3 is CASSFVGGASVLGYTF. CDR3 nucleotides: TGTGCCAGCAGTTTTGTTGGCGGGGCTTCGGTACTTGGCTACACCTTC. The chain employs TRBV27 and TRBJ1-2; tentative D call: TRBD1 (5 bases). CDR3 length equals 16 residues. Germline V CDR1 and CDR2: MNHEY, SMNVEV (reference sequence). Trimming removed 3 bases from V and 7 bases from J, with 21 bases in between.

V is TRBV16 and J is TRBJ1-1, with 11 bases identical to TRBD1. The V and J ends lost 2 bases and 5 bases, in that order; junction bases with no gene match: 1. CDR1 is KGHSY and CDR2 is FQNENV in the germline V gene. CDR3 length: 14 residues. The CDR3 spells CASSQGQGATEAFF. The CDR3 coding sequence is TGTGCCAGCAGCCAAGGACAGGGGGCGACTGAAGCTTTCTTT. The variable domain in full, with the rest retrieved from reference TRBV16 and TRBJ1-1, is GEEVAQTPKHLVRGEGQKAKLYCAPIKGHSYVFWYQQVLKNEFKFLISFQNENVFDETGMPKERFSAKCLPNSPCSLEIQATKLEDSAVYFCASSQGQGATEAFFGQGTRLTVV.

Here the CDR3 reads CATSAARGSGYEQYF. In DNA, the CDR3 is TGTGCCACCAGTGCTGCCCGCGGTTCGGGCTACGAGCAGTACTTC. The genes are TRBV24-1 and TRBJ2-7, with D unclear. The germline CDR1 and CDR2 sequences are KGHDR and SFDVKD. V lost 5 bases and J lost 3, with 16 bases in between. The CDR3 runs 15 residues.

V is TRBV6-1 and J is TRBJ2-2; 10 bases map to TRBD2. The CDR3 loop spans 16 amino acids. After removal of 4 bases from V and 3 bases from J, the junction contained 5 bases not matched to a gene. Germline-derived CDR1 and CDR2 are MNHNS and SASEGT. DNA for the CDR3: TGTGCCAGCAGTGGACCGGGACTAGCGCACACCGGGGAGCTGTTTTTT. It translates to CASSGPGLAHTGELFF.

This clone was picked up a small number of times. The chain has TRBV19 and TRBJ1-2; D is possibly TRBD1 (6 bases). The germline V gene encodes CDR1 LNHDA and CDR2 SQIVND (reference sequence). Trimming shortened V by 5 bases and J by 0 bases, and 10 bases separated the two germline ends. The CDR3 loop spans 14 amino acids. This CDR3 is CASSRGGSNYGYTF. In nucleotides, the CDR3 is TGTGCCAGTAGTCGGGGGGGCTCTAACTATGGCTACACCTTC.

This chain joins TRBV27 and TRBJ2-5, with D possibly being TRBD2 (5 bases). V lost 3 bases to trimming and J lost 4 bases, with 15 bases between them. Germline V gene sequence: CDR1 MNHEY, CDR2 SMNVEV (reference sequence). CDR3 length: 15 amino acids. This chain's CDR3 is CASSFDNSGRETQYF. CDR3 DNA: TGTGCCAGCAGTTTTGACAATTCGGGGAGAGAGACCCAGTACTTC.

The chain's CDR3 is CASSPTAGGYTF. CDR3 nucleotides: TGTGCCAGCAGCCCCACAGCGGGTGGCTACACCTTC. The V call is TRBV3-1 (or the pseudogene TRBV3-2), the J call TRBJ1-2, with D unresolved. The CDR3 is 12 amino acids. Germline V gene lookup returns CDR1 LGHDT and CDR2 YNNKEL (reference sequence). Trimming removed 4 bases at V and 7 bases at J, with 10 bases between.

The table lists this clone with a few counts. The chain has TRBV3-1 (or the pseudogene TRBV3-2) and TRBJ2-5; 7 bases fit TRBD2. The germline gives CDR1 LGHDT, CDR2 YNNKEL (reference sequence). J lost 2 bases, V lost 3 bases, and 9 bases had no gene match. The CDR3 extends over 16 amino acids. CDR3: CASSQMRGTRQETQYF. CDR3 bases: TGTGCCAGCAGCCAGATGCGGGGGACCCGACAAGAGACCCAGTACTTC.

The chain employs TRBV7-2 and TRBJ2-7; D is unclear. With 2 bases removed from V and 4 bases from J, the gap between germline ends came to 15 bases. CDR1 is SGHTA, CDR2 FQGNSA, per germline. The CDR3 consists of 15 residues. The CDR3 sequence: CASSLLPATSYEQYF. Written as DNA, the CDR3 is TGTGCCAGCAGCTTACTCCCTGCTACGAGTTACGAGCAGTACTTC.

This clone was seen more than once but under ten times. The J gene is TRBJ2-5, the V gene TRBV19; 10 nucleotides align to TRBD2. V was clipped by 7 bases and J by 0 bases; unmatched bases: 5. The length of the CDR3 is 15 residues. The germline CDR1 and CDR2 sequences are LNHDA and SQIVND (reference sequence). The CDR3 DNA is TGTGCCAGTATGGAGACTAGCGGGTACCAAGAGACCCAGTACTTC. Protein sequence: CASMETSGYQETQYF. The entire variable domain, with the rest obtained from reference TRBV19 and TRBJ2-5, is as follows: DGGITQSPKYLFRKEGQNVTLSCEQNLNHDAMYWYRQDPGQGLRLIYYSQIVNDFQKGDIAEGYSVSREKKESFPLTVTSAQKNPTAFYLCASMETSGYQETQYFGPGTRLLVL.

This rearrangement joins TRBV3-1 (or the pseudogene TRBV3-2) to TRBJ2-1, with D uncertain. The germline CDR1 and CDR2 sequences are LGHDT and YNNKEL (reference sequence). This CDR3 is built from 15 residues. V lost 2 bases, J lost 0 bases, and 8 bases lay in between. The CDR3 coding sequence is TGTGCCAGCAGCCAACGTCGCAGCTCCTACAATGAGCAGTTCTTC. This translates into CASSQRRSSYNEQFF.

The chain has TRBV27 and TRBJ2-1; a possible D gene is TRBD2 (6 bases). The CDR3 loop spans 12 amino acids. With 6 bases removed from V and 9 bases from J, the gap between germline ends came to 12 bases. The germline V gene has CDR1 MNHEY and CDR2 SMNVEV (reference sequence). In DNA form, the CDR3 reads TGTGCCAGCAGCCTGGGGAGGAGTGAGCAGTTCTTC. Its translation: CASSLGRSEQFF.

V and J are TRBV10-3 and TRBJ1-6; 10 bases line up with TRBD1. The V gene end was trimmed by 10 bases and the J gene end by 10 bases; junction bases not matched to a gene: 4. Looked up from germline, CDR1 is ENHRY and CDR2 is SYGVKD. The CDR3 length is 12 residues. The CDR3 nucleotides read TGTGCCAGCGGGACAGGGGAATCACCCCTCCACTTT. Protein product: CASGTGESPLHF.

The chain combines TRBV4-1 with TRBJ1-2, with 7 bases aligning to TRBD1. Trimming took 5 bases from V and 8 from J; bases not matched to a gene: 14. CDR3 length: 15 residues. Germline-derived CDR1 and CDR2 are MGHRA and YSYEKL. The CDR3 region has the DNA TGCGCCAGCAGCAGCGCGGGACAGTGGACTCGGGGCTACACCTTC. It specifies CASSSAGQWTRGYTF.

The rearrangement joins TRBV29-1 to TRBJ1-1; 9 bases match TRBD1. The length of the CDR3 is 13 residues. V shed 5 bases, J shed 6 bases, and the junction held 7 bases outside the gene matches. The germline gives CDR1 SQVTM, CDR2 ANQGSEA. CDR3 region: CSVPGQGEAEAFF. The DNA of the CDR3 is TGCAGCGTTCCGGGACAGGGCGAGGCTGAAGCTTTCTTT. Combining the CDR3 with reference TRBV29-1 and TRBJ1-1 gives the whole variable domain SAVISQKPSRDICQRGTSLTIQCQVDSQVTMMFWYRQQPGQSLTLIATANQGSEATYESGFVIDKFPISRPNLTFSTLTVSNMSPEDSSIYLCSVPGQGEAEAFFGQGTRLTVV.

The chain has TRBV29-1 and TRBJ1-1; D unresolved. V lost 6 bases and J lost 6, with 17 bases in between. CDR1 is SQVTM and CDR2 is ANQGSEA in the germline V gene. The CDR3 is made up of 13 amino acids. The CDR3 nucleotides read TGCAGCGTCCAAACGAGGGATCACCCTGAAGCTTTCTTT. This codes for CSVQTRDHPEAFF.